This T cell receptor (beta chain) was retrieved from a study of shared clonotypes between healthy human individuals. Using immunoSEQ multiplex PCR, the repertoire was profiled, and TCRdb retains in-frame clones only, with some absent. The profile shows over a million clones, roughly 96% of them singletons. The V gene's germline CDR1 is SGDLS and CDR2 YYNGEE. V lost 3 bases and J lost 1, with 13 bases in between. The CDR3 has 16 residues. The chain has TRBV9 and TRBJ2-2; perhaps TRBD2 as D (5 bases). This clonotype was sampled from a man aged 30 to 45 in good health. Source material: naive CD4+ T cells sorted from blood. As for subset: CD45RA+ positively selected. CDR3 residues: CASSAYDYQNTGELFF. The CDR3 DNA is TGTGCCAGCAGCGCCTACGACTACCAGAACACCGGGGAGCTGTTTTTT.